This entry is about one TCR beta chain. The antigen remains undetermined. The read terminates 3 residues ahead of where the CDR3 ends, so the germline J gene completes it. This entry belongs to a study of T cell clonality in common variable immunodeficiency. The repertoire was sequenced with immunoSEQ multiplex PCR; TCRdb's copy has only in-frame clones and lacks some. The specimen has approximately 7,800 clones, none found just once. The CDR3 has 13 amino acids. CDR1 and CDR2 (germline): SEHNR, FQNEAQ (reference sequence). V shed 10 bases and J 0 bases; nucleotides not matched to a gene: 6. Reduced serum IgG, IgA and/or IgM plus specific antibody deficiency defined CVID. Caucasian heritage predominated among both patients and controls. Study conclusions and caveats: Common variable immunodeficiency TCR beta sequences reportedly had fewer deletions and N-nucleotide insertions.

Sequenced material: peripheral blood mononuclear cells. V gene TRBV7-9 combines with J gene TRBJ2-7, with 7 positions matching TRBD2. The clonotype originates from a human donor with common variable immunodeficiency. The chain's CDR3 is CATGDYSSYEQYF. Incomplete CDR3 DNA: TGTGCCACGGGGGACTACAGCTCCTACGAG.